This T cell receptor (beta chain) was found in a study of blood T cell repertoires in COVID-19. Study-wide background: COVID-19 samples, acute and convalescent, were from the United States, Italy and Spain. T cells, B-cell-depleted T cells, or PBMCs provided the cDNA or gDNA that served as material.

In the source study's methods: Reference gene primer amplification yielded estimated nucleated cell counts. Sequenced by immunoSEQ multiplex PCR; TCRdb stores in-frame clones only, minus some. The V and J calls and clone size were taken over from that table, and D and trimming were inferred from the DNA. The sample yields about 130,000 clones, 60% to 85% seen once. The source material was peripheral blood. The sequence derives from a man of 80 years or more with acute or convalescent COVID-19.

DNA for the CDR3: TGTGCCAGCAGCCCCCTTTTCGGACAGGCTGTTTCCTACGAGCAGTACTTC. Its protein product is CASSPLFGQAVSYEQYF. This chain links TRBV7-2 with TRBJ2-7, with TRBD1 identical over 7 bases. J gave up 1 base and V 5 bases, and 14 bases lay outside the gene matches. This CDR3 comprises 17 residues. CDR1 is SGHTA, CDR2 FQGNSA, per germline.